These 18 T cell receptor beta chains were all obtained from the same sample, sequenced in a study of breast tumors, draining lymph nodes, adjacent tissues. The lymph nodes were axillary draining lymph nodes from breast cancer patients. In TCRdb, the multiplex PCR reads were re-called with MiXCR into one record per CDR3 protein. The table has around 130,000 distinct CDR3 sequences, roughly 20% seen once. Sequenced material: axillary lymph node tissue. These TCRs come from a female donor with breast cancer. Some clones in this sample may be carry-over from other donors' samples.

A note on this clonotype: A much larger clone sits a single nucleotide away, making a read error possible. The chain is built from TRBV19 and TRBJ2-3; 10 bases are a match to TRBD1. The V segment lost 5 bases and the J segment 3 bases; nucleotides outside the gene matches: 5. This CDR3 spans 15 amino acids. Looked up from germline, CDR1 is LNHDA and CDR2 is SQIVND (reference sequence). The CDR3 DNA is TGTGCCAGTAGTGACAGGGGGCAGTCGACAGATACGCAGTATTTT. It encodes CASSDRGQSTDTQYF.

Concerning this clonotype itself: Being one base from a much bigger clone, this may be a read error. The rearrangement joins TRBV4-1 to TRBJ1-2; 11 bases match TRBD1. In germline, CDR1 is MGHRA, CDR2 YSYEKL. This CDR3 has 18 residues. Losses at the gene ends were 0 bases for V and 7 bases for J; bases not matched to a gene: 13. CDR3 sequence: CASSQDPLGTGGLFGYTF. The CDR3 bases are TGCGCCAGCAGCCAAGATCCCTTAGGGACAGGGGGACTATTTGGCTACACCTTC.

Concerning this clonotype: With a much larger clone just one base away, this may be a read error. The V gene is TRBV11-2, the J gene TRBJ1-5; D is uncertain. Germline CDR1 is SGHAT and CDR2 is FQNNGV. The length of the CDR3 is 15 residues. V was trimmed by 2 bases and J by 1 base, leaving 9 bases between them. The CDR3 sequence: CASSLYDGSNQPQHF. CDR3 coding DNA: TGTGCCAGCAGCTTATACGACGGGAGCAATCAGCCCCAGCATTTT.

This clonotype has a count of ten or more. The rearrangement uses TRBV9 and TRBJ1-2, with a tentative D call TRBD1 (5 bases). The germline V gene has CDR1 SGDLS and CDR2 YYNGEE. This CDR3 has 16 residues. The V end lost 0 bases, the J end lost 4 bases, and 16 bases lay between the germline ends. The CDR3 DNA is TGTGCCAGCAGCGTAGTCTCCGGGGGATCATCCTATGGCTACACCTTC. Amino acid sequence: CASSVVSGGSSYGYTF.

CDR3 sequence (DNA): TGCAGTGCTAGTACCAGGGTGGGCAAAAACATTCAGTACTTC. Its translation: CSASTRVGKNIQYF. This rearrangement joins TRBV20-1 to TRBJ2-4; possible D gene TRBD1, 5 bases. The V end was cut by 3 bases, the J end by 3 bases, with 12 bases between. CDR3 size: 14 residues. Per germline, CDR1 DFQATT and CDR2 SNEGSKA (reference sequence).

To note about this clonotype: A much larger clone differs from this one at a single base, so this may be a read error. The V gene is TRBV11-3, the J gene TRBJ2-7; 8 bases fit TRBD1. The CDR3 has 12 residues. The germline CDR1 and CDR2 sequences are SGHNT and YENEEA. In DNA, the CDR3 is TGTGCCGGCAGCACAGGGGGCTACGAGCAGTACTTC. Its translation: CAGSTGGYEQYF.

The table lists this clonotype with a count of one. One base away lies a much larger clone, so this may be a sequencing read error. This chain links TRBV5-4 with TRBJ2-7; D remains unclear. This CDR3 contains 13 residues. The V gene's germline CDR1 is SGHNT and CDR2 YYREEE (reference sequence). The CDR3 DNA reads as TGTGCCGGCAGCTTGTACTCAAGCTACGAGCAGTACTTC. Its translation is CAGSLYSSYEQYF.

This clonotype was counted between two and nine times. The chain is built from TRBV15 and TRBJ2-1; 16 bases are a match to TRBD2. V was pared by 4 bases and J by 9 bases, with 6 bases of the junction left unmatched. The CDR3 has 16 amino acids. Germline CDR1 reads LNHNV; CDR2 reads YYDKDF (reference sequence). The CDR3 DNA is TGTGCCACCAGCAAGGGGGGACTAGCGGGAGGGTCTGAGCAGTTCTTC. This gives the protein CATSKGGLAGGSEQFF.

This clonotype appeared many times. This sequence joins TRBV11-2 and TRBJ2-7; D may be TRBD2 (5 bases). V lost 1 base and J lost 4, with 11 bases in between. This CDR3 is built from 14 residues. Germline CDR1 reads SGHAT; CDR2 reads FQNNGV. CDR3 DNA sequence: TGTGCCAGCAGCTTAGTGGGATCGGGGTACGAGCAGTACTTC. Amino acids: CASSLVGSGYEQYF.

This clonotype was observed many times. The chain recombines TRBV20-1 with TRBJ2-5; 8 positions match TRBD2. This CDR3 comprises 13 residues. The J segment lost 2 bases and the V segment lost 4 bases, leaving 3 bases of the junction unmatched. The germline CDR1 and CDR2 sequences are DFQATT and SNEGSKA (reference sequence). The CDR3 loop is CSAIAGRQETQYF. The CDR3 nucleotides read TGCAGTGCTATAGCGGGGCGGCAAGAGACCCAGTACTTC.

This clonotype has at least ten counts. CDR3 bases: TGTGCCAGCGCCGGGACTATTAGCACAGATACGCAGTATTTT. This translates into CASAGTISTDTQYF. The genes are TRBV2 and TRBJ2-3, with TRBD2 matching 7 bases. The V gene's germline CDR1 is SNHLY and CDR2 FYNNEI. V lost 8 bases, J lost 0 bases, and 5 bases stayed unmatched. This CDR3 spans 14 amino acids.

This clonotype occurred many times. The chain carries TRBV12-3 or TRBV12-4 and TRBJ2-1; 8 bases fit TRBD2. V lost 5 bases and J lost 10; bases outside the gene matches: 16. The CDR3 sequence is 16 residues long. CDR3 sequence: CASSPLASGRVGEQFF. The CDR3 nucleotides are TGTGCCAGCAGTCCCTTAGCGAGCGGGAGAGTTGGGGAGCAGTTCTTC.

This clonotype was recorded many times. The rearrangement links TRBV27 to TRBJ2-5; D uncertain. Germline values: CDR1 MNHEY, CDR2 SMNVEV (reference sequence). Trimming removed 8 bases from V and 9 bases from J, with 10 bases in between. The CDR3 runs 10 residues. CDR3 nucleotide sequence: TGTGCCAGCTGTGACCAGTCCCAGTACTTC. Its protein is CASCDQSQYF.

About this clonotype: Given a much more abundant clone one base away, this may be a read error. The V call is TRBV6-5, the J call TRBJ2-5, with 12 bases lining up with TRBD2. Looked up from germline, CDR1 is MNHEY and CDR2 is SVGAGI. This CDR3 has 15 amino acids. CDR3 loop: CANSPSTSGSETQYF. The DNA for the CDR3 is TGTGCCAACAGTCCGTCGACTAGCGGGAGTGAGACCCAGTACTTC.

In the case of this clonotype: One junction end disagrees with the germline gene, perhaps due to a read error. The V gene is TRBV18, the J gene TRBJ2-7; D gene ambiguous. Germline CDR1 KGHSH, CDR2 LQKENI. The CDR3 runs 14 residues. The CDR3 DNA reads TGTGCCAACTCACCAAGGACCGGCTCCTACGAGCAGTACTTC. Its protein product is CANSPRTGSYEQYF.

This clonotype was recorded many times. This sequence joins TRBV6-5 and TRBJ2-7; the D is unclear. Germline CDR1 is MNHEY and CDR2 is SVGAGI. CDR3 length: 15 residues. Deletions cut 2 bases from V and 0 bases from J, with 11 bases between. The CDR3 DNA follows: TGTGCCAGCAGTTACGTGGGCGGCACCTCCTACGAGCAGTACTTC. Its translation: CASSYVGGTSYEQYF.

This clonotype was observed a handful of times. J is TRBJ2-5 and V is TRBV25-1; TRBD2 might be the D (5 bases). The germline gives CDR1 MGHDK, CDR2 SYGVNS. The CDR3 has 14 residues. Trimming cost V 3 bases and J 5 bases, with 13 bases left between them. CDR3: CASSDFGVSETQYF. DNA for the CDR3: TGTGCCAGCAGTGACTTCGGGGTTAGTGAGACCCAGTACTTC. Combining the CDR3 with reference TRBV25-1 and TRBJ2-5 gives the whole variable domain EADIYQTPRYLVIGTGKKITLECSQTMGHDKMYWYQQDPGMELHLIHYSYGVNSTEKGDLSSESTVSRIRTEHFPLTLESARPSHTSQYLCASSDFGVSETQYFGPGTRLLVL.

This clonotype was detected ten times or more. The chain links TRBV19 to TRBJ2-7; TRBD2 matches at 10 bases. Germline V gene lookup returns CDR1 LNHDA and CDR2 SQIVND (reference sequence). The CDR3 contains 14 residues. V trimming: 6 bases; J trimming: 2 bases; junction bases outside the gene matches: 4. DNA of the CDR3: TGTGCCAGTAGCCCTAGCGGGGGAGCCTACGAGCAGTACTTC. Its protein is CASSPSGGAYEQYF.